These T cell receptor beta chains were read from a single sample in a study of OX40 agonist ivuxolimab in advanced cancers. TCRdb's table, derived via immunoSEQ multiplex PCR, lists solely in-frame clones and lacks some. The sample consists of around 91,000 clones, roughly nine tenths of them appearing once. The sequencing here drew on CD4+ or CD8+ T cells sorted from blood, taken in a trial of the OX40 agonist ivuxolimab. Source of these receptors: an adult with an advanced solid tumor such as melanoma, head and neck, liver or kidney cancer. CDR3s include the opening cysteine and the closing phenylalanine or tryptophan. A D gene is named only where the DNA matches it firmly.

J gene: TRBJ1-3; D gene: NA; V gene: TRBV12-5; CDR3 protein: CASAPGSNSGNTIYF; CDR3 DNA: TGTGCTAGTGCCCCGGGCTCCAACTCTGGAAACACCATATATTTT
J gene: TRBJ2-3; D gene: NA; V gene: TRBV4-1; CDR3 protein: CASSQNPYSIGQYF; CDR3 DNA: TGCGCCAGCAGCCAAAATCCCTACTCTATAGGGCAGTATTTT
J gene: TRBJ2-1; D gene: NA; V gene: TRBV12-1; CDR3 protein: CASSLESAGGQDEQFF; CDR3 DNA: TGTGCCAGCAGCCTTGAGTCAGCGGGAGGGCAAGATGAGCAGTTCTTC
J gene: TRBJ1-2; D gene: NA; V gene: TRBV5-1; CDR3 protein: CASSLAGGLAGGYTF; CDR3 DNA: TGCGCCAGCAGCTTGGCCGGGGGGCTGGCCGGTGGCTACACCTTC
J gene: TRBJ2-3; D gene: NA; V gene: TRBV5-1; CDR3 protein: CASSYKGMDTDTQYF; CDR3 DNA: TGCGCCAGCAGCTACAAAGGGATGGACACAGATACGCAGTATTTT
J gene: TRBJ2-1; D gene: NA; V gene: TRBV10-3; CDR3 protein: CAISGSRTQLDEQFF; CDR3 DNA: TGTGCCATCAGTGGTTCAAGGACTCAACTTGATGAGCAGTTCTTC
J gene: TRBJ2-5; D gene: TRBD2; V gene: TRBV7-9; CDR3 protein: CASSMGTSGRAGETQYF; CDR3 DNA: TGTGCCAGCAGCATGGGGACTAGCGGGAGAGCAGGGGAGACCCAGTACTTC
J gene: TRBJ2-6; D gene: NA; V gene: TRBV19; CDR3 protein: CASRHTLGANVLTF; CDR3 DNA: TGTGCCAGTAGACACACCCTGGGCGCCAACGTCCTGACTTTC
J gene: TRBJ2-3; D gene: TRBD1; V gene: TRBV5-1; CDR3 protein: CASSLVQGVTDTQYF; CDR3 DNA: TGCGCCAGCAGCTTGGTACAGGGGGTCACAGATACGCAGTATTTT
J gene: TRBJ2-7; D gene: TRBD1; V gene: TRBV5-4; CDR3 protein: CASSNSGQGTYEQYF; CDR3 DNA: TGTGCCAGCAGCAATTCGGGACAGGGTACCTACGAGCAGTACTTC
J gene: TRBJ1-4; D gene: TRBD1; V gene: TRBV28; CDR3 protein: CASSPGGTGPNEKLFF; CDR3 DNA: TGTGCCAGCAGCCCTGGGGGGACAGGGCCTAATGAAAAACTGTTTTTT
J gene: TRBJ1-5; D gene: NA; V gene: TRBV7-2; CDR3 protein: CASSTLRDQPQHF; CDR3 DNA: TGTGCCAGCAGCACACTAAGGGATCAGCCCCAGCATTTT
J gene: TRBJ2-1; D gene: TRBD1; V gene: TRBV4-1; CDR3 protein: CASRPPGQGAINEQFF; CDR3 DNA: TGCGCCAGCAGACCCCCGGGACAGGGGGCCATCAATGAGCAGTTCTTC
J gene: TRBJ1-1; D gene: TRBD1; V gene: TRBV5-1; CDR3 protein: CASSLPGTGANTEAFF; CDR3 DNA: TGCGCCAGCAGCTTGCCCGGGACAGGGGCCAACACTGAAGCTTTCTTT